A single sample gave rise to the 14 T cell receptor beta chains below, sequenced in a study of cytomegalovirus exposure and HLA in healthy donors. It was with 60 Vbeta and 13 Jbeta primers that the PCR ran. Here immunoSEQ multiplex PCR was the method, and the copy in TCRdb shows in-frame clones only, minus some. The sample contains approximately 100,000 clones, around three quarters of which appear only once. The specimen was PBMCs. Receptors originate from a human donor in good health.

About this clone: One end of the junction varies from germline; a read error may be responsible. The chain has TRBV5-6 and TRBJ1-1, with D possibly being TRBD1 (5 bases). Germline V gene lookup returns CDR1 SGHDT and CDR2 YYEEEE. The CDR3 sequence is 14 residues long. This chain's CDR3 is CASSLRDWGTEASF. The DNA for the CDR3 is TGTGCCAGCAGCTTACGAGATTGGGGCACTGAAGCTTCCTTT.

This clone has just one count. This chain joins TRBV10-1 and TRBJ2-7, with 8 bases that match TRBD1. J gave up 3 bases and V 5 bases, and 3 bases lay outside the gene matches. Germline CDR1 is WNHNN and CDR2 is SYGVQD (reference sequence). The CDR3 contains 13 residues. CDR3 region: CASSTGTGYEQYF. CDR3 nucleotide sequence: TGCGCCAGCAGTACCGGGACAGGCTACGAGCAGTACTTC.

CDR3 sequence (DNA): TGTGCCAGCAGTTACTCGTACACCCCGGGGAGGGAGCAGTATTTT. Translated: CASSYSYTPGREQYF. The gene calls are TRBV6-5 and TRBJ2-3; 7 nucleotides align to TRBD2. The germline V gene encodes CDR1 MNHEY and CDR2 SVGAGI. CDR3 length equals 15 residues. Trimming at V came to 0 bases and at J to 11 bases, leaving 11 bases not matched to a gene.

The V and J genes are TRBV11-2 and TRBJ2-7; D may be TRBD2 (6 bases). The CDR3 is 13 residues long. Trimming took 5 bases from V and 13 from J, leaving 21 bases between them. Germline CDR1 reads SGHAT; CDR2 reads FQNNGV. The CDR3 DNA reads as TGTGCCAGCAGCCACGGGATCGGGCCAGCGGGCTACTTC. Its protein product is CASSHGIGPAGYF.

The rearrangement uses TRBV27 and TRBJ2-4; tentative D call: TRBD2 (6 bases). The ends were cut back, 6 bases at V and 0 bases at J, with 9 bases in the middle. The CDR3 has 14 amino acids. Germline values: CDR1 MNHEY, CDR2 SMNVEV (reference sequence). This chain's CDR3 is CASSGGSAKNIQYF. The CDR3 bases are TGTGCCAGCAGCGGAGGGTCAGCCAAAAACATTCAGTACTTC.

The genes are TRBV10-1 and TRBJ2-5; no definite D call. Trimming removed 3 bases at V and 1 base at J, with 9 bases between. The CDR3 has 14 residues. The germline V gene encodes CDR1 WNHNN and CDR2 SYGVQD (reference sequence). CDR3 nucleotide sequence: TGCGCCAGCAGTGATGGTGGCAGCCAAGAGACCCAGTACTTC. Translated, it gives CASSDGGSQETQYF.

V is TRBV19 and J is TRBJ1-5; D uncertain. Germline lookup yields CDR1 LNHDA and CDR2 SQIVND (reference sequence). This CDR3 has 16 residues. V was trimmed by 5 bases and J by 0 bases, leaving 14 bases between them. The chain's CDR3 is CASSLVSGISNQPQHF. The CDR3 DNA reads TGTGCCAGTAGTTTAGTCTCCGGGATTAGCAATCAGCCCCAGCATTTT.

This clone was seen a few times. The rearrangement links TRBV7-9 to TRBJ1-4; possible D gene TRBD1, 5 bases. Germline CDR1 SEHNR, CDR2 FQNEAQ (reference sequence). The V end lost 2 bases, the J end lost 7 bases, and 11 bases lay between the germline ends. The CDR3 runs to 14 residues. This CDR3 reads CASSLRGATEKLFF. The CDR3 bases are TGTGCCAGCAGCTTACGTGGGGCAACTGAAAAACTGTTTTTT.

The rearrangement links TRBV19 to TRBJ1-1; a possible D gene is TRBD1 (5 bases). This CDR3 spans 13 amino acids. V lost 2 bases to trimming and J lost 1 base, with 5 bases between them. Germline-derived CDR1 and CDR2 are LNHDA and SQIVND (reference sequence). The CDR3 here is CASSITGNTEAFF. DNA of the CDR3: TGTGCCAGTAGTATAACAGGGAACACTGAAGCTTTCTTT. The whole variable domain, filled in from reference TRBV19 and TRBJ1-1, reads DGGITQSPKYLFRKEGQNVTLSCEQNLNHDAMYWYRQDPGQGLRLIYYSQIVNDFQKGDIAEGYSVSREKKESFPLTVTSAQKNPTAFYLCASSITGNTEAFFGQGTRLTVV.

The J gene is TRBJ2-7, the V gene TRBV9; TRBD1 aligns across 7 bases. The V segment lost 4 bases and the J segment 3 bases; nucleotides outside the gene matches: 10. CDR1 is SGDLS, CDR2 YYNGEE, per germline. This CDR3 is built from 15 residues. Here the CDR3 DNA reads TGTGCCAGCAGCTTCGGACAGGCGGACCTCTACGAGCAGTACTTC. Translation gives CASSFGQADLYEQYF.

The chain joins TRBV5-4 to TRBJ2-1; D might be TRBD2 (5 bases). The CDR3 is 15 amino acids. V lost 2 bases, J lost 6 bases, and 15 bases lay in between. Germline assignment: CDR1 SGHNT and CDR2 YYREEE (reference sequence). Written as DNA, the CDR3 is TGTGCCAGCAGCTTTAAGTCCGGACTGGTCAATGAGCAGTTCTTC. Protein product: CASSFKSGLVNEQFF.

The chain carries TRBV5-4 and TRBJ2-7; 7 bases line up with TRBD1. CDR3 length: 13 residues. V gave up 5 bases and J gave up 3 bases; unmatched junction bases: 5. Germline V gives CDR1 SGHNT, CDR2 YYREEE (reference sequence). The chain's CDR3 is CASSLQGSYEQYF. CDR3 in DNA: TGTGCCAGCAGTTTACAGGGGAGCTACGAGCAGTACTTC.

V is TRBV7-2 and J is TRBJ2-7, with D possibly TRBD1 on 7 matching bases. The ends were cut back, 5 bases at V and 3 bases at J, with 14 bases in the middle. CDR1 is SGHTA and CDR2 is FQGNSA in the germline V gene. The CDR3 consists of 14 residues. The CDR3: CASSTAGQSYEQYF. CDR3 nucleotide sequence: TGTGCCAGCAGCACGGCGGGACAGAGCTACGAGCAGTACTTC. Using reference TRBV7-2 and TRBJ2-7 for the parts outside the CDR3, the full variable domain is GAGVSQSPSNKVTEKGKDVELRCDPISGHTALYWYRQSLGQGLEFLIYFQGNSAPDKSGLPSDRFSAERTGGSVSTLTIQRTQQEDSAVYLCASSTAGQSYEQYFGPGTRLTVT.

This clone is a singleton in its sample. V usage is TRBV20-1 and J usage is TRBJ1-5; D not certain. Germline V gene sequence: CDR1 DFQATT, CDR2 SNEGSKA (reference sequence). Trimming pared 1 base from V and 6 bases from J, leaving 4 bases between. This CDR3 contains 11 residues. For the CDR3, the DNA is TGCAGTGCTAGAGCGGGTCAGCCCCAGCATTTT. Its protein is CSARAGQPQHF.